There are many counts of the clone carrying this T cell receptor beta chain. Antigen: not known. This entry belongs to a study of response to subunit inactivated influenza vaccine. Whole-study findings and limits: Each seasonal influenza vaccination recruits few new T cells, the authors suggested.

Trimming at V came to 5 bases and at J to 4 bases, leaving 4 bases not matched to a gene. The length of the CDR3 is 12 residues. CDR1 is SQVTM and CDR2 is ANQGSEA in the germline V gene. TCRdb itself ran the RT-PCR reads through MiXCR, one entry per CDR3 protein. The sample gives a few hundred thousand distinct CDR3 sequences, 22% of which show up once; 10% is in the top ten. This specimen was PBMCs from blood, taken about 20 months after vaccination. The chain has TRBV29-1 and TRBJ1-1; TRBD1 agrees at 7 bases. The clonotype was recovered from a man aged 50-75 years who received an inactivated influenza vaccine. The CDR3 loop is CSVNRGPTEAFF. The CDR3 nucleotides are TGCAGCGTTAACAGGGGCCCCACTGAAGCTTTCTTT.